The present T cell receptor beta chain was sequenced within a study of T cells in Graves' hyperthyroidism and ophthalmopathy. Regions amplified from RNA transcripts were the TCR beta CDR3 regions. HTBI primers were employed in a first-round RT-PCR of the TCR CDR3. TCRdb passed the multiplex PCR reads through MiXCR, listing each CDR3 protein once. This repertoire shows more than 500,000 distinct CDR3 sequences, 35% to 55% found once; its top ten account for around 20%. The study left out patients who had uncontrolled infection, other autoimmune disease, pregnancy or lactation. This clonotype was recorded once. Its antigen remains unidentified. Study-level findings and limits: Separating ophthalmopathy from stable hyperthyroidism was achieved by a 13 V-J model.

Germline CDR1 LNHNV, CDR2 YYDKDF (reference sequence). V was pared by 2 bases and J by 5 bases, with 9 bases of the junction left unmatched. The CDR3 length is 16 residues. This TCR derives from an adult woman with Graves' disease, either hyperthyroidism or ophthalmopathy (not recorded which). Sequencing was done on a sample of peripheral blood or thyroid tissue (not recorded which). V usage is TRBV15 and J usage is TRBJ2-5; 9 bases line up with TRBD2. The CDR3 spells CATSRHPSGGSETQYF. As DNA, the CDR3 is TGTGCCACCAGCAGACATCCCAGCGGGGGGTCTGAGACCCAGTACTTC. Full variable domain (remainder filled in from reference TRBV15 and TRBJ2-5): DAMVIQNPRYQVTQFGKPVTLSCSQTLNHNVMYWYQQKSSQAPKLLFHYYDKDFNNEADTPDNFQSRRPNTSFCFLDIRSPGLGDTAMYLCATSRHPSGGSETQYFGPGTRLLVL.